This TCR beta chain was captured in a study of T-cell reconstitution after alpha-beta-depleted transplantation in children. General study findings and limits: Newly produced T cells mostly accounted for T-cell counts and diversity one year post-transplant.

Of note for this clonotype: What it recognizes is unknown.

This CDR3 contains 15 residues. V was shortened by 4 bases and J by 0 bases, with 10 bases between the two germline ends. Per the germline V gene, CDR1 is SGHRS and CDR2 is YFSETQ. Unique molecular identifiers were used in preparing the TCRbeta library. TCRdb re-derived calls from the PCR reads in MiXCR, one entry per CDR3 protein. The profile shows about 300,000 distinct CDR3 sequences, 7.5% to 9% of them singletons. The rearrangement joins TRBV5-1 to TRBJ2-2; D is uncertain. This TCR was recovered from a female patient aged 2 to 10 who had a stem cell transplant for Fanconi anemia, so the T cells may come from the graft donor. The sample consisted of peripheral blood, taken 360 days after TCRalphabeta/CD19-depleted stem cell transplant. CDR3 coding DNA: TGCGCCAGCAGCCCGACGACCTCGAACACCGGGGAGCTGTTTTTT. This codes for CASSPTTSNTGELFF.